The 18 T cell receptor beta chains below come from one sample, sequenced in a study of blood T cell repertoires in COVID-19. Assay: immunoSEQ multiplex PCR; the TCRdb copy retains only in-frame clones and omits some. The repertoire holds about 180,000 clones, about 80% seen once, with 1.5% to 1.7% in the top ten. The sample comprised peripheral blood. The receptors stem from a human donor in a cohort sampled during active COVID-19.

The V gene is TRBV9, the J gene TRBJ1-5; TRBD1 is a possible D gene (5 bases). V dropped 0 bases and J dropped 7 bases, with 11 bases sitting between them. The CDR3 length is 14 residues. Germline V lookup: CDR1 SGDLS, CDR2 YYNGEE. Here the CDR3 reads CASSVDGARQPQHF. The CDR3 bases are TGTGCCAGCAGCGTAGATGGGGCCAGACAGCCCCAGCATTTT.

V usage is TRBV7-2 and J usage is TRBJ1-4; 7 nucleotides align to TRBD1. The J segment lost 4 bases and the V segment lost 6 bases, leaving 11 bases of the junction unmatched. Germline values: CDR1 SGHTA, CDR2 FQGNSA. CDR3 length equals 16 residues. DNA for the CDR3: TGTGCCAGCAGGGGCTATAGACAGGGCGGTAATGAAAAACTGTTTTTT. It yields the protein CASRGYRQGGNEKLFF.

The chain joins TRBV19 to TRBJ1-1, with TRBD1 matching over 8 bases. V lost 7 bases to trimming and J lost 5 bases; unmatched junction nucleotides: 6. This CDR3 is 13 amino acids long. Per the germline V gene, CDR1 is LNHDA and CDR2 is SQIVND (reference sequence). CDR3 bases: TGTGCCAGTACCCCGACAGGGGTGACTGAAGCTTTCTTT. Translated: CASTPTGVTEAFF.

The genes are TRBV15 and TRBJ1-3; D not certain. V was clipped by 0 bases and J by 0 bases, with 6 bases between them. The CDR3 has 15 residues. Germline CDR1 and CDR2: LNHNV and YYDKDF (reference sequence). The CDR3 here is CATSRDRFSGNTIYF. The CDR3 bases are TGTGCCACCAGCAGAGACAGGTTCTCTGGAAACACCATATATTTT.

V and J are TRBV7-2 and TRBJ2-1, with TRBD1 identical over 9 bases. This CDR3 spans 15 amino acids. J lost 6 bases, V lost 6 bases, and 9 bases had no gene match. Germline CDR1 is SGHTA and CDR2 is FQGNSA. The CDR3 bases are TGTGCCAGCAGACAACAGGGGGCGCTTTCCAATGAGCAGTTCTTC. Translating gives CASRQQGALSNEQFF.

The rearrangement uses TRBV3-1 (or the pseudogene TRBV3-2) and TRBJ1-2; D is perhaps TRBD1 (5 bases). Between the trimmed V and J ends, which lost 0 bases and 9 bases, there was a span of 17 bases. The CDR3 is 15 amino acids. Germline loops: CDR1 LGHDT, CDR2 YNNKEL (reference sequence). The DNA of the CDR3 is TGTGCCAGCAGCCAAGAGAGTTCCGGGGGTCGACGCTACACCTTC. This encodes CASSQESSGGRRYTF.

The chain links TRBV15 to TRBJ2-3; 9 bases fit TRBD1. The length of the CDR3 is 15 residues. Germline values: CDR1 LNHNV, CDR2 YYDKDF (reference sequence). V shed 3 bases, J shed 5 bases, and the junction held 6 bases outside the gene matches. CDR3 residues: CATSSAGQGLDTQYF. Written as DNA, the CDR3 is TGTGCCACCAGCAGTGCGGGACAGGGATTAGATACGCAGTATTTT.

The chain recombines TRBV5-4 with TRBJ1-1; TRBD1 is a possible D gene (6 bases). Trimming pared 4 bases from V and 1 base from J, leaving 17 bases between. This CDR3 has 16 residues. Germline CDR1 SGHNT, CDR2 YYREEE (reference sequence). The CDR3 loop reads CASSLGGTGGNTEAFF. The CDR3 DNA reads TGTGCCAGCAGCCTTGGGGGCACGGGGGGGAACACTGAAGCTTTCTTT.

The chain uses TRBV3-1 (or the pseudogene TRBV3-2) and TRBJ1-2, with D possibly being TRBD1 (5 bases). The V end was cut by 0 bases, the J end by 1 base, with 9 bases between. Germline CDR1 LGHDT, CDR2 YNNKEL (reference sequence). The CDR3 spans 15 residues. This chain's CDR3 is CASSQDWGGNYGYTF. CDR3 nucleotide sequence: TGTGCCAGCAGCCAAGACTGGGGGGGTAACTATGGCTACACCTTC.

This clone showed up just a few times. The chain joins TRBV18 to TRBJ1-4; D uncertain. Per the germline V gene, CDR1 is KGHSH and CDR2 is LQKENI. This CDR3 has 13 amino acids. V was cut by 8 bases and J by 5 bases, with 12 bases left in between. The chain's CDR3 is CASGRSRNEKLFF. CDR3 nucleotide sequence: TGTGCCAGCGGGCGCAGCAGAAATGAAAAACTGTTTTTT.

There are a few counts of this clone. This chain joins TRBV10-3 and TRBJ1-6, with 7 bases identical to TRBD1. Losses at the gene ends were 10 bases for V and 9 bases for J; bases not matched to a gene: 3. This CDR3 is 11 amino acids long. The germline gives CDR1 ENHRY, CDR2 SYGVKD. CDR3 sequence reads: CATRDSSPLHF. The CDR3 DNA follows: TGTGCCACTCGGGACAGTTCACCCCTCCACTTT.

The chain joins TRBV6-1 to TRBJ2-7; D perhaps matches TRBD2 (6 bases). Looked up from germline, CDR1 is MNHNS and CDR2 is SASEGT. This CDR3 comprises 14 residues. V was trimmed by 3 bases and J by 2 bases, leaving 11 bases between them. CDR3 region: CASSDVGTAYEQYF. The CDR3 nucleotides are TGTGCCAGCAGTGACGTTGGGACTGCCTACGAGCAGTACTTC.

The rearrangement joins TRBV28 to TRBJ1-3; 7 bases are shared with TRBD1. Germline V gives CDR1 MDHEN, CDR2 SYDVKM. The CDR3 covers 15 residues. Trimming cost V 5 bases and J 4 bases; bases outside gene matches: 8. The CDR3, as DNA: TGTGCCAGCAGTCGACAGGGAAGAAGAGGAAACACCATATATTTT. This translates into CASSRQGRRGNTIYF.

The chain recombines TRBV13 with TRBJ2-7; 10 bases are a match to TRBD2. Trimming cost V 3 bases and J 4 bases; bases outside gene matches: 6. The CDR3 is 15 residues long. The germline V gene has CDR1 PRHDT and CDR2 FYEKMQ (reference sequence). The CDR3 loop is CASSFLAGEGYEQYF. The CDR3 DNA reads as TGTGCCAGCAGCTTCCTAGCGGGAGAGGGTTACGAGCAGTACTTC.

V and J are TRBV6-5 and TRBJ2-7; weak D call: TRBD1 (5 bases). With 6 bases removed from V and 7 bases from J, the gap between germline ends came to 13 bases. The CDR3 is made up of 12 amino acids. Germline CDR1 reads MNHEY; CDR2 reads SVGAGI. The CDR3 reads CASRDTFGEQYF. DNA for the CDR3: TGTGCCAGCAGGGACACCTTTGGTGAGCAGTACTTC.

Only one count was recorded for this clone. J is TRBJ2-7 and V is TRBV7-2; tentatively, D is TRBD2 (5 bases). In germline, CDR1 is SGHTA, CDR2 FQGNSA. The CDR3 runs to 15 residues. Trimming took 5 bases from V and 7 from J, leaving 21 bases between them. The CDR3 sequence is CASSPPRGTGVEQYF. Here the CDR3 DNA reads TGTGCCAGCAGCCCCCCCCGAGGCACCGGGGTTGAGCAGTACTTC.

This chain uses TRBV19 with TRBJ1-3, with no clear D. CDR1 is LNHDA and CDR2 is SQIVND in the germline V gene (reference sequence). This CDR3 region has 16 residues. The germline V and J ends were trimmed by 5 bases and 0 bases, with 14 bases remaining between them. The chain's CDR3 is CASSLGGSVSGNTIYF. In nucleotides, the CDR3 is TGTGCCAGTAGTTTGGGCGGGTCCGTCTCTGGAAACACCATATATTTT.

V usage is TRBV4-1 and J usage is TRBJ2-1, with D maybe TRBD2 (7 bases). Germline lookup yields CDR1 MGHRA and CDR2 YSYEKL. The CDR3 runs to 15 residues. V was pared by 3 bases and J by 8 bases, with 17 bases between. The chain's CDR3 is CASSQLGSGGDEQFF. DNA for the CDR3: TGCGCCAGCAGCCAGCTCGGGTCGGGGGGCGATGAGCAGTTCTTC.